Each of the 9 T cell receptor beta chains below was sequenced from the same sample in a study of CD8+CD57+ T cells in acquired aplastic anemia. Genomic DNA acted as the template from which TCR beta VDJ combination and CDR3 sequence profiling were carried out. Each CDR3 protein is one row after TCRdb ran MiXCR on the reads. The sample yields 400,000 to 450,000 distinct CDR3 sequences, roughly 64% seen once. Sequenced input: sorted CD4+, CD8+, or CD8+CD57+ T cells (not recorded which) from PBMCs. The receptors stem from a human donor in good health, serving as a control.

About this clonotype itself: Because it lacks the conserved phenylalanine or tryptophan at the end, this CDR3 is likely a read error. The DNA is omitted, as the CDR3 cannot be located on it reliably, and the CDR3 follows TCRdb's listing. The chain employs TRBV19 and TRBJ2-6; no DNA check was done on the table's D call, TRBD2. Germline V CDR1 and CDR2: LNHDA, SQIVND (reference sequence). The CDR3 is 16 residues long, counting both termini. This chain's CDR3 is CASSPSPGSRRSSYND.

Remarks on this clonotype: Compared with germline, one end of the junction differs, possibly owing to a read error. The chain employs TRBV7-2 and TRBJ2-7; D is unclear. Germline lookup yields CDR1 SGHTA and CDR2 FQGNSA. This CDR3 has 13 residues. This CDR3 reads CASSLTRLTDGSF. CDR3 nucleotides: TGTGCCAGCAGCTTAACGCGTCTCACCGACGGTTCGTTC.

The CDR3 nucleotides are TGTGCCAGCAGCTTAATTACGGGGTTCGGGACAGGGGCTGGCTACACCTTC. Protein sequence: CASSLITGFGTGAGYTF. The chain carries TRBV12-3 or TRBV12-4 and TRBJ1-2; TRBD1 agrees at 10 bases. J lost 7 bases, V lost 6 bases, and 17 bases had no gene match. The CDR3 spans 17 residues.

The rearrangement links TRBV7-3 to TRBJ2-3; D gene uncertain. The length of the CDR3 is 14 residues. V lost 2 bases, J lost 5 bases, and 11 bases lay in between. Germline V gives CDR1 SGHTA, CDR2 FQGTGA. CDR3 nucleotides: TGTGCCAGCAGCTTAGATTCACCCTTAGATACGCAGTATTTT. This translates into CASSLDSPLDTQYF.

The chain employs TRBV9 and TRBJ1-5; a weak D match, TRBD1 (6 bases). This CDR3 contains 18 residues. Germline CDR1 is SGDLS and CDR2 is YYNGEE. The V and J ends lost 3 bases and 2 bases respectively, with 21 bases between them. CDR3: CASSAGLADGGRNQPQHF. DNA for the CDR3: TGTGCCAGCAGCGCCGGACTAGCGGACGGGGGGCGCAATCAGCCCCAGCATTTT.

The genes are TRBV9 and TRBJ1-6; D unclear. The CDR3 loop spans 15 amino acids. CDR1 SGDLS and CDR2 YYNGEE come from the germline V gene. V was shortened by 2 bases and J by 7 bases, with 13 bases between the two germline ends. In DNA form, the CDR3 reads TGTGCCAGCAGCGTTGTGGCAGGTGGAAATTCACCCCTCCACTTT. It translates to CASSVVAGGNSPLHF.

In nucleotides, the CDR3 is TGCAGTGCTAGAGCCTGCAGGCCCTATGGCTACACCTTC. Protein product: CSARACRPYGYTF. This chain joins TRBV20-1 and TRBJ1-2; D unclear. There are 13 residues in the CDR3. V lost 1 base to trimming and J lost 4 bases, with 10 bases between them. CDR1 DFQATT and CDR2 SNEGSKA come from the germline V gene (reference sequence).

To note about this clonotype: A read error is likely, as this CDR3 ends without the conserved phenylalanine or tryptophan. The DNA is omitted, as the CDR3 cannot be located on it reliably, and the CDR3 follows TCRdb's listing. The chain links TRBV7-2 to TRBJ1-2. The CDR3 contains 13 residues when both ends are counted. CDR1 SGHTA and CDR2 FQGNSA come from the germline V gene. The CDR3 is CASSLVGSHSYKL.

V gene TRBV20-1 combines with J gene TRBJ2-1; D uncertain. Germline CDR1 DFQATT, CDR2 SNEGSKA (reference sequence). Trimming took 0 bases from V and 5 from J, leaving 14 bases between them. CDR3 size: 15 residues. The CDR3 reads CSARDRNSLDNEQFF. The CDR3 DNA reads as TGCAGTGCTAGAGATAGAAACAGTCTGGACAATGAGCAGTTCTTC.